This TCR beta chain came from a study of blood T cell repertoires in COVID-19 (dated by TCRdb to about 2020). Broadly, across the study: Collaborator samples came from the United States, Italy and Spain and covered acute and convalescent phases of COVID-19. Nearly every sample came with metadata listing a de-identified subject ID, COVID-19 status, age in years and sex. A freely available public database, intended as a resource for researchers studying the immune response to SARS-CoV-2, is where the repertoires were released. Deeply sampled blood TCRbeta repertoires from subjects exposed to, actively infected with, or recovered from COVID-19 were included in the dataset. The prospective study material was composed of cDNA or gDNA derived from T cells, B-cell-depleted T cells, or PBMCs. The samples were drawn from the first 160 participants of the ongoing ImmuneRACE study and from 1,254 subjects provided by 6 global collaborators. Where available, HLA class I and class II types were obtained from metadata supplied by the sample provider rather than from assay-based typing. General conclusions and limits of the study: The quantity of clinical and demographic metadata differed by source and by participant and was supplied without curation.

In the case of this clone: Its antigen is not yet known. It has no much larger one-base neighbor in the sample; base qualities were not kept.

Whole blood was collected in K2EDTA tubes by collaborating institutions according to the institutions' own protocols. For TCRbeta analysis, collaborator samples were shipped as frozen whole blood, as isolated PBMCs, or as DNA extracted from either sample type. TCRbeta CDR3 regions were amplified from genomic DNA by means of the immunoSEQ Assay, a bias-controlled multiplex PCR. On the authors' methods: Within the assay, amplification of reference gene primers was used to estimate how many nucleated cells each sample contained. Sequence reads were collapsed and filtered to measure the absolute abundance of every unique TCRbeta CDR3 rearrangement. Productive Simpson clonality was computed per sample as the square root of Simpson's diversity index over productive rearrangements. The source is immuneACCESS, and TCRdb retained only in-frame sequences with V and J called. Part of the clones is not carried over; for the studies checked, unresolved V genes explain less than half of this, and the remainder is unexplained. Clone size and V and J calls were adopted from that table, with D and trimming inferred from the DNA. Within this sample are about 400,000 clones, with approximately 88% of them counted one time only. 0.95% to 1.5% of the sample comes from the top ten.

Measured from the cysteine to the phenylalanine, the CDR3 is 14 residues long. Only the CDR3 DNA is retained, 42 bases long and in frame from the first base. The germline V gene (reference sequence) gives CDR1 as SEHNR and CDR2 as FQNEAQ. V loses 5 bases, J loses 8 bases, and the germline ends lie 18 bases apart. Specimen: peripheral blood. The clonotype originates from a man in his forties with acute or convalescent COVID-19. This receptor chain uses TRBV7-9 and TRBJ1-2, with no reliable assignment of the D segment. The CDR3 corresponds to CASSPLARMGGYTF. The DNA is TGTGCCAGCAGCCCCTTGGCCAGGATGGGCGGCTACACCTTC.